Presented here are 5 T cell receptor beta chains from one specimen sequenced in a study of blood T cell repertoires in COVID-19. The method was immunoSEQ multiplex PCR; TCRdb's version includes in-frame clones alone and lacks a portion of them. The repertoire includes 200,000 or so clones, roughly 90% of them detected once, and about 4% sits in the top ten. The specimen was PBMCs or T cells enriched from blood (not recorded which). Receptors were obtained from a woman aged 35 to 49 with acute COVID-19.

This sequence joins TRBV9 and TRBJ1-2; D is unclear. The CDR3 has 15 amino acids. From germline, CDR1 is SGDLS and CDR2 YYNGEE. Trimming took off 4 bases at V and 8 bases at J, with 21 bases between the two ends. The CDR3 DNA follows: TGTGCCAGCAGCCCAACCACCCTTCTAGGAGGGGGCTACACCTTC. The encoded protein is CASSPTTLLGGGYTF.

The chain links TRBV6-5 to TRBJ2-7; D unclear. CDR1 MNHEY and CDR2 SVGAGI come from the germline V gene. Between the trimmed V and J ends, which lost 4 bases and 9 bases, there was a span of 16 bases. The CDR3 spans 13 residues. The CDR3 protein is CASSSHPRSGQYF. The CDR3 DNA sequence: TGTGCCAGCAGTTCCCATCCCCGGTCAGGGCAGTACTTC.

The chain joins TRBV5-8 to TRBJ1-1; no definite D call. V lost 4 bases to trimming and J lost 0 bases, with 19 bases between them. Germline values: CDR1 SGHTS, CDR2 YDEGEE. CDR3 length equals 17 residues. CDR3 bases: TGTGCCAGCAGCCCGCCTGAGGTGGCTAGTGTGAACACTGAAGCTTTCTTT. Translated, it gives CASSPPEVASVNTEAFF.

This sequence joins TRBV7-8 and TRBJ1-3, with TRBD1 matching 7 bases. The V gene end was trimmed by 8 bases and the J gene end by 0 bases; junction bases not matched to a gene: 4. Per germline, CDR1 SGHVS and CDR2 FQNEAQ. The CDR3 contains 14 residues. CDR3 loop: CASQNRGSGNTIYF. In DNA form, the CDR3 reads TGTGCCAGCCAAAACAGGGGCTCTGGAAACACCATATATTTT.

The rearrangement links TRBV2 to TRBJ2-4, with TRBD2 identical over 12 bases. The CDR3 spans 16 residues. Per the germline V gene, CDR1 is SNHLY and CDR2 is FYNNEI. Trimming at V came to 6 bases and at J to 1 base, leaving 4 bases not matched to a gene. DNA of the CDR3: TGTGCCAGCAGCCCCACTAGCGGGGGGGCCAAAAACATTCAGTACTTC. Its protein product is CASSPTSGGAKNIQYF. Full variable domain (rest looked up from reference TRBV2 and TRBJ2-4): EPEVTQTPSHQVTQMGQEVILRCVPISNHLYFYWYRQILGQKVEFLVSFYNNEISEKSEIFDDQFSVERPDGSNFTLKIRSTKLEDSAMYFCASSPTSGGAKNIQYFGAGTRLSVL.